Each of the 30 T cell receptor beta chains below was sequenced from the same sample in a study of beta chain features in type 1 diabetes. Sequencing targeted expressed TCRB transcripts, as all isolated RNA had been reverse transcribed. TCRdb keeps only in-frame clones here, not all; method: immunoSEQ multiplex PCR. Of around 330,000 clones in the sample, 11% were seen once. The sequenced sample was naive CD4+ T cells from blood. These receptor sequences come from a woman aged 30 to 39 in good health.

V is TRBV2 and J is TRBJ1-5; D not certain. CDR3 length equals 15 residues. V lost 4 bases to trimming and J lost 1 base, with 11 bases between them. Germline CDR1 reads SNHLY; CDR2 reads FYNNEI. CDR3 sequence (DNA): TGTGCCAGCAGTGTCGCGGGCGTAAGCAATCAGCCCCAGCATTTT. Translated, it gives CASSVAGVSNQPQHF.

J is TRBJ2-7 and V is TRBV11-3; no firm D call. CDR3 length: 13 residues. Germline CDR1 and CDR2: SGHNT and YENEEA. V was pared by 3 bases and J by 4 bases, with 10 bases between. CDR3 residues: CASSFAPTYEQYF. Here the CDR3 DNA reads TGTGCCAGCAGCTTTGCTCCTACTTACGAGCAGTACTTC.

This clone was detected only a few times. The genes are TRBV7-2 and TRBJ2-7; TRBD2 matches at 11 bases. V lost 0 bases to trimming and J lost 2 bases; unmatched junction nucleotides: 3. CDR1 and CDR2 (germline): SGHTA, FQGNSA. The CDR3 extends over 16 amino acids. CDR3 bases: TGTGCCAGCAGCTTAGCCGGGACTAGCGGCACCTACGAGCAGTACTTC. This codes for CASSLAGTSGTYEQYF.

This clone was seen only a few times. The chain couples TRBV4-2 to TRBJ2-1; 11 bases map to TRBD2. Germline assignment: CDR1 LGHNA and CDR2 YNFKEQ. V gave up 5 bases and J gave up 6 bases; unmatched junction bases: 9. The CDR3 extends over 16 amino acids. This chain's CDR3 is CASSWAGTSGSNEQFF. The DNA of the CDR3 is TGTGCCAGCAGCTGGGCCGGGACTAGCGGTTCCAATGAGCAGTTCTTC.

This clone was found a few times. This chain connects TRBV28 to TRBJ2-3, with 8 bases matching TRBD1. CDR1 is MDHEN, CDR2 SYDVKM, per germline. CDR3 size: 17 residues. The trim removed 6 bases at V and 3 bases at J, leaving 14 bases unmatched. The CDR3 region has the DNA TGTGCCAGCAGCCGGATTCAGGGGGCGCCGGGAACAGATACGCAGTATTTT. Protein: CASSRIQGAPGTDTQYF.

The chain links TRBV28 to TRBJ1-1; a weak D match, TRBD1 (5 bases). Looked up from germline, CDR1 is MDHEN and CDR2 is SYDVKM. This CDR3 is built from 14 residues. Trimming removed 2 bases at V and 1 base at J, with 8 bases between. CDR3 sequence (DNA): TGTGCCAGCAGTTTACTACAGGAGAACACTGAAGCTTTCTTT. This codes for CASSLLQENTEAFF.

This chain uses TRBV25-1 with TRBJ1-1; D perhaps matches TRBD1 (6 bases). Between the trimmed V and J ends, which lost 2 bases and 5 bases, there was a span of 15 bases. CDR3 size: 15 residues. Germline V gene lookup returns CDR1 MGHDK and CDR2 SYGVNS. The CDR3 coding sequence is TGTGCCAGCAGTGAAGGCAGGGGACGGAGGACTGAAGCTTTCTTT. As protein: CASSEGRGRRTEAFF.

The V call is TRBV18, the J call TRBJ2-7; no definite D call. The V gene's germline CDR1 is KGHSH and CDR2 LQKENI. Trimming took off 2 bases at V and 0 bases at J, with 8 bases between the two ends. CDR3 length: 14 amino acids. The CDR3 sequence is CASSPVSSSYEQYF. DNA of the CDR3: TGTGCCAGCTCACCAGTGTCCAGCTCCTACGAGCAGTACTTC.

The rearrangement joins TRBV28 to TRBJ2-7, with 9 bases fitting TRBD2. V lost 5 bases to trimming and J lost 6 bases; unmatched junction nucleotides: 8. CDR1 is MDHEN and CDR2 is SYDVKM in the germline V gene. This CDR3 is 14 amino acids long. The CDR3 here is CASSIIAGVAEQYF. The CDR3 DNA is TGTGCCAGCAGTATCATAGCGGGAGTTGCCGAGCAGTACTTC.

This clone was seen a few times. Here the CDR3 reads CSARVGTVMHF. CDR3 nucleotides: TGCAGTGCTAGAGTAGGGACAGTCATGCATTTT. The chain employs TRBV20-1 and TRBJ1-5; 7 bases map to TRBD1. The germline gives CDR1 DFQATT, CDR2 SNEGSKA (reference sequence). J lost 15 bases, V lost 1 base, and 6 bases had no gene match. CDR3 length: 11 residues.

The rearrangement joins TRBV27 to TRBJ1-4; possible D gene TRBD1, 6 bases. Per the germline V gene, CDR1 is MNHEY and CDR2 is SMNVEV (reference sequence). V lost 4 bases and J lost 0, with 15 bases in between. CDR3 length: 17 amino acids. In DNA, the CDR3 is TGTGCCAGCAGTTCGCCGACAGGTTCTTCAACTAATGAAAAACTGTTTTTT. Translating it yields CASSSPTGSSTNEKLFF.

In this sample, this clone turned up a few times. DNA of the CDR3: TGTGCCAGCAGCCGTCAGGGGTATCCGAACTATGGCTACACCTTC. This sequence encodes CASSRQGYPNYGYTF. This rearrangement joins TRBV14 to TRBJ1-2, with D possibly TRBD1 on 6 matching bases. This CDR3 has 15 amino acids. CDR1 and CDR2 from the germline V gene are SGHDN and FVKESK. The ends were cut back, 4 bases at V and 2 bases at J, with 14 bases in the middle.

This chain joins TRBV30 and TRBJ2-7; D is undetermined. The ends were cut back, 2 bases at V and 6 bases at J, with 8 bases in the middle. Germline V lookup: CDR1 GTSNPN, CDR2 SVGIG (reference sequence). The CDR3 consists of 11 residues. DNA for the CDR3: TGTGCCTGGAGTTCTCTTCGCGAGCAGTACTTC. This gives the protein CAWSSLREQYF.

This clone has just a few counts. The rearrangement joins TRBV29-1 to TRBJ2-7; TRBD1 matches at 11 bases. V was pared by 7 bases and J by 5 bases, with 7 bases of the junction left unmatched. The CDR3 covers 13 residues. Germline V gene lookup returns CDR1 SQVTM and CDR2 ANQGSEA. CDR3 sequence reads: CSAWDRGVNEQYF. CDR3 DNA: TGCAGCGCCTGGGACAGGGGGGTGAACGAGCAGTACTTC.

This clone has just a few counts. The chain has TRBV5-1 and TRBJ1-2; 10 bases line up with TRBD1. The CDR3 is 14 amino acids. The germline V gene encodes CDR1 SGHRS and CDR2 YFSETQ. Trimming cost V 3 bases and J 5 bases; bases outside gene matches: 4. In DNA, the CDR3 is TGCGCCAGCAGCTCCGGACAGGGGGTTTATGGCTACACCTTC. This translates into CASSSGQGVYGYTF.

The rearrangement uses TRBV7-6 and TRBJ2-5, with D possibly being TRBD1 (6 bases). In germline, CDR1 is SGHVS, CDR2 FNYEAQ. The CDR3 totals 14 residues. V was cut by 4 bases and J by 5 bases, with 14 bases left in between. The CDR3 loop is CASSSGQFYETQYF. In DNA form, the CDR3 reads TGTGCCAGCAGCTCAGGACAGTTTTACGAGACCCAGTACTTC. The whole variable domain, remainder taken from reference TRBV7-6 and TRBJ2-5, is GAGVSQSPRYKVTKRGQDVALRCDPISGHVSLYWYRQALGQGPEFLTYFNYEAQQDKSGLPNDRFSAERPEGSISTLTIQRTEQRDSAMYRCASSSGQFYETQYFGPGTRLLVL.

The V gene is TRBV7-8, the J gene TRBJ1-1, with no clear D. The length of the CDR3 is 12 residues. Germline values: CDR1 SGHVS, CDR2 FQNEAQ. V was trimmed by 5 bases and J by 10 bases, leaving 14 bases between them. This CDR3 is CASSPPNEGAFF. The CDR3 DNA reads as TGTGCCAGCAGCCCCCCCAATGAGGGAGCTTTCTTT. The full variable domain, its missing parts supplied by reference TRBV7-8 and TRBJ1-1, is GAGVSQSPRYKVAKRGQDVALRCDPISGHVSLFWYQQALGQGPEFLTYFQNEAQLDKSGLPSDRFFAERPEGSVSTLKIQRTQQEDSAVYLCASSPPNEGAFFGQGTRLTVV.

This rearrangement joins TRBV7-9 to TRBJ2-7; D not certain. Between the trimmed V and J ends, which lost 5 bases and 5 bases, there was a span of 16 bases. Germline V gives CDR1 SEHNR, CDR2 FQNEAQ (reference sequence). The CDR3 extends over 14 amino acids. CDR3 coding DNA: TGTGCCAGCAGCCTCACCTCCCTTCAGAACGAGCAGTACTTC. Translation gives CASSLTSLQNEQYF.

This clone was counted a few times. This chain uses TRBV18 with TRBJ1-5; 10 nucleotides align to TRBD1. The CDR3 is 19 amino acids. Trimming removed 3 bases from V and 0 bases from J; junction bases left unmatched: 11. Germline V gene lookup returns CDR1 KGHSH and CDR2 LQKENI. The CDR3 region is CASSPSRQGARGSNQPQHF. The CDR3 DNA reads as TGTGCCAGCTCACCGAGCCGACAGGGGGCTAGAGGTAGCAATCAGCCCCAGCATTTT.

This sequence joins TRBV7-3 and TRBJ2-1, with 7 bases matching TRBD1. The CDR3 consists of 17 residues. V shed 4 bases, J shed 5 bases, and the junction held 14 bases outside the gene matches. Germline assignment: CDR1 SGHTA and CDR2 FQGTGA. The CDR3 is CASSYRTTGSSDNEQFF. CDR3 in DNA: TGTGCCAGCAGCTATCGAACGACAGGGTCCAGTGACAATGAGCAGTTCTTC.

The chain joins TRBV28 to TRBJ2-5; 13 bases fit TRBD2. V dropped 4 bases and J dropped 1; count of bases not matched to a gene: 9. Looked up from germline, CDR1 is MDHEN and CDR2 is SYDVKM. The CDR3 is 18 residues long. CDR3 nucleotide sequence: TGTGCCAGCAGTTCTCCGGGACTAGCGGGAAGGTTCCAAGAGACCCAGTACTTC. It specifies CASSSPGLAGRFQETQYF.

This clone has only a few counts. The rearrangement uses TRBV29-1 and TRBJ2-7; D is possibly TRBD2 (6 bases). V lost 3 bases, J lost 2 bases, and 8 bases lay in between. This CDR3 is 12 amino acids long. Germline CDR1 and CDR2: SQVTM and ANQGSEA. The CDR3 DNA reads TGCAGCGTTGAGCGGGGACCCTACGAGCAGTACTTC. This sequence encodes CSVERGPYEQYF.

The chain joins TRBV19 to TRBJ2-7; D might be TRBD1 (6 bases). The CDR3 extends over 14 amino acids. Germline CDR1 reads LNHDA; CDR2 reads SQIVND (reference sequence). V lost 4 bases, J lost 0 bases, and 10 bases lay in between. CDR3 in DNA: TGTGCCAGTAGTAAGGCGACAGGCTCCTACGAGCAGTACTTC. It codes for CASSKATGSYEQYF.

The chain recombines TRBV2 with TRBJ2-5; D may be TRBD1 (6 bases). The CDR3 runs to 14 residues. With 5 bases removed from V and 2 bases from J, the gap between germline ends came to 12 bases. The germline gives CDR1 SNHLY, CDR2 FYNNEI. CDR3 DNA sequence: TGTGCCAGCAGTCCCCAGGGGCAGCAAGAGACCCAGTACTTC. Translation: CASSPQGQQETQYF.

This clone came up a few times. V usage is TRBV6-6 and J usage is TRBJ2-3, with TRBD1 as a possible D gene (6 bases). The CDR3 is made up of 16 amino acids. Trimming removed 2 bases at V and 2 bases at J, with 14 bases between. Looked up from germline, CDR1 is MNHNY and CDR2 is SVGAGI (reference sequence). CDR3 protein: CASSYGNRDNTDTQYF. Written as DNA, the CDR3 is TGTGCCAGCAGTTACGGGAACCGGGACAACACAGATACGCAGTATTTT.

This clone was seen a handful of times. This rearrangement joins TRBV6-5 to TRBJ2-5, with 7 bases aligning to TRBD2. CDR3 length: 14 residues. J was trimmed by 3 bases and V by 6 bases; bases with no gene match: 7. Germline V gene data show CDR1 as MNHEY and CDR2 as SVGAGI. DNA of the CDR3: TGTGCCAGCAGCCCCGGGGGGTCGGAAGAGACCCAGTACTTC. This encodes CASSPGGSEETQYF.

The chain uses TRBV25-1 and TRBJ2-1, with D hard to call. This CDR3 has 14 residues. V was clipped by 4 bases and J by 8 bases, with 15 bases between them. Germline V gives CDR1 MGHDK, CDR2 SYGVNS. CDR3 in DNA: TGTGCCAGCAGTGGGGTCTGGAGTCACGATGAGCAGTTCTTC. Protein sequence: CASSGVWSHDEQFF.

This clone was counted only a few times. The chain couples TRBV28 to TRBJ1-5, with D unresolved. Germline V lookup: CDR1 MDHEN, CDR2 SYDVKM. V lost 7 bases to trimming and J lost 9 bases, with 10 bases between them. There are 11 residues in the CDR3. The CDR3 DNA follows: TGTGCCAGCACTTCCCGGTCGCCCCAGCATTTT. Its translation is CASTSRSPQHF.

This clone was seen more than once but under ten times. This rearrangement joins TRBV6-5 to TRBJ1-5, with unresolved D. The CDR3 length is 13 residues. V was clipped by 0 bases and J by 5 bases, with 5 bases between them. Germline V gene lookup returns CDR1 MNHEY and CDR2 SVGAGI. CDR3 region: CASSYSIDQPQHF. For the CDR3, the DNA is TGTGCCAGCAGTTACTCGATAGATCAGCCCCAGCATTTT.

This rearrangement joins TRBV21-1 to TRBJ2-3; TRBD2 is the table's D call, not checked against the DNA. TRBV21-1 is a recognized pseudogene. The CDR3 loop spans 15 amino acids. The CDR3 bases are TGTGCCAGCAACACACCTAGCGGGAGGGCAGATACGCAGTATTTT. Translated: CASNTPSGRADTQYF.